Shown below are 15 T cell receptor beta chains from a single sample sequenced in a study of blood T cell repertoires in COVID-19. TCRdb's copy holds only in-frame clones and misses some; the assay was immunoSEQ multiplex PCR. Among about 72,000 clones listed, roughly 87% were seen once. The specimen was peripheral blood. All receptors derive from a man aged 45-60 years with acute or convalescent COVID-19.

The table lists this clone with a few counts. V gene TRBV3-1 (or the pseudogene TRBV3-2) combines with J gene TRBJ2-2; D gene uncertain. Germline loops: CDR1 LGHDT, CDR2 YNNKEL (reference sequence). The CDR3 runs 14 residues. Trimming took 6 bases from V and 0 from J, leaving 8 bases between them. The CDR3 is CASSGTANTGELFF. DNA for the CDR3: TGTGCCAGCAGTGGCACCGCGAACACCGGGGAGCTGTTTTTT.

This chain links TRBV10-3 with TRBJ1-4; a weak D match, TRBD1 (5 bases). Germline CDR1 and CDR2: ENHRY and SYGVKD. Between the trimmed V and J ends, which lost 6 bases and 3 bases, there was a span of 14 bases. This CDR3 has 15 amino acids. The CDR3 region is CAISPGGGPNEKLFF. CDR3 bases: TGTGCCATCAGCCCAGGCGGGGGACCTAATGAAAAACTGTTTTTT.

The chain links TRBV27 to TRBJ2-6, with D possibly matching TRBD1 (7 bases). The V end was cut by 6 bases, the J end by 2 bases, with 20 bases between. The CDR3 contains 18 residues. CDR1 is MNHEY and CDR2 is SMNVEV in the germline V gene (reference sequence). The CDR3 sequence: CASSPLGGGVPGANVLTF. Written as DNA, the CDR3 is TGTGCCAGCAGCCCCCTAGGAGGGGGCGTCCCTGGGGCCAACGTCCTGACTTTC. Based on the CDR3 plus reference TRBV27 and TRBJ2-6, the full variable domain is EAQVTQNPRYLITVTGKKLTVTCSQNMNHEYMSWYRQDPGLGLRQIYYSMNVEVTDKGDVPEGYKVSRKEKRNFPLILESPSPNQTSLYFCASSPLGGGVPGANVLTFGAGSRLTVL.

The chain joins TRBV30 to TRBJ2-2; TRBD1 matches at 9 bases. There are 15 residues in the CDR3. V was clipped by 5 bases and J by 0 bases; unmatched bases: 4. The V gene's germline CDR1 is GTSNPN and CDR2 SVGIG (reference sequence). CDR3 loop: CAWLTGGANTGELFF. The CDR3 nucleotides are TGTGCCTGGCTCACAGGGGGCGCGAACACCGGGGAGCTGTTTTTT.

The rearrangement joins TRBV28 to TRBJ2-7, with 9 bases matching TRBD1. V lost 6 bases, J lost 2 bases, and 5 bases stayed unmatched. The V gene's germline CDR1 is MDHEN and CDR2 SYDVKM. The CDR3 covers 14 residues. The CDR3 loop reads CASSPTGGAYEQYF. The CDR3 DNA follows: TGTGCCAGCAGCCCGACAGGGGGAGCCTACGAGCAGTACTTC.

This chain uses TRBV28 with TRBJ2-7, with 9 bases matching TRBD1. The CDR3 runs to 16 residues. V lost 6 bases, J lost 4 bases, and 13 bases stayed unmatched. CDR1 and CDR2 (germline): MDHEN, SYDVKM. The CDR3 sequence is CASSPSPGQGTYEQYF. The CDR3 DNA is TGTGCCAGCAGCCCCTCCCCCGGACAGGGGACTTACGAGCAGTACTTC.

This chain connects TRBV9 to TRBJ1-6; 10 nucleotides agree with TRBD1. CDR1 and CDR2 (germline): SGDLS, YYNGEE. With V trimmed by 1 base and J by 4 bases, 8 bases remained unmatched. CDR3 size: 18 residues. The CDR3 DNA reads TGTGCCAGCAGCGTAACGACCGGGACAGGGGTTTATAATTCACCCCTCCACTTT. This encodes CASSVTTGTGVYNSPLHF.

This clone was picked up one time. In nucleotides, the CDR3 is TGTGCCAGCAGCGCCTTTACAGGGGTCGAGCAGTACTTC. Translation: CASSAFTGVEQYF. The chain uses TRBV6-5 and TRBJ2-7; 7 nucleotides align to TRBD1. The CDR3 is 13 amino acids. V lost 6 bases to trimming and J lost 6 bases; unmatched junction nucleotides: 8. Germline-derived CDR1 and CDR2 are MNHEY and SVGAGI.

V is TRBV19 and J is TRBJ1-3; 7 positions match TRBD1. Germline-derived CDR1 and CDR2 are LNHDA and SQIVND (reference sequence). V shed 5 bases and J 3 bases; nucleotides not matched to a gene: 10. The CDR3 consists of 16 residues. The CDR3 region has the DNA TGTGCCAGTAGTGTCCTCCCAGGGGGATTTGGAAACACCATATATTTT. Encoded protein: CASSVLPGGFGNTIYF.

The rearrangement joins TRBV19 to TRBJ1-5; TRBD1 agrees at 7 bases. The CDR3 length is 17 residues. V was clipped by 9 bases and J by 6 bases; unmatched bases: 20. Germline V gene lookup returns CDR1 LNHDA and CDR2 SQIVND (reference sequence). Here the CDR3 reads CASSSTMTGHTLQPQHF. For the CDR3, the DNA is TGTGCCAGCAGCTCCACCATGACAGGGCATACGCTTCAGCCCCAGCATTTT.

This sequence joins TRBV30 and TRBJ2-7; 7 bases line up with TRBD2. V was clipped by 4 bases and J by 4 bases; unmatched bases: 7. This CDR3 region has 13 residues. From germline, CDR1 is GTSNPN and CDR2 SVGIG (reference sequence). The CDR3 region has the DNA TGTGCCTGGAAACATACGGGGGGTTACGAGCAGTACTTC. Encoded protein: CAWKHTGGYEQYF.

This chain uses TRBV18 with TRBJ2-7; 8 nucleotides line up with TRBD1. Germline loops: CDR1 KGHSH, CDR2 LQKENI. V trimming: 4 bases; J trimming: 7 bases; junction bases outside the gene matches: 15. There are 16 residues in the CDR3. The CDR3 reads CASSQGQADTIGEQYF. CDR3 nucleotide sequence: TGTGCCAGCTCACAGGGACAGGCAGATACTATTGGAGAGCAGTACTTC. The entire variable domain, with the rest obtained from reference TRBV18 and TRBJ2-7, is as follows: NAGVMQNPRHLVRRRGQEARLRCSPMKGHSHVYWYRQLPEEGLKFMVYLQKENIIDESGMPKERFSAEFPKEGPSILRIQQVVRGDSAAYFCASSQGQADTIGEQYFGPGTRLTVT.

V gene TRBV18 combines with J gene TRBJ1-3, with TRBD1 identical over 10 bases. Germline V lookup: CDR1 KGHSH, CDR2 LQKENI. The CDR3 extends over 15 amino acids. The J segment lost 2 bases and the V segment lost 3 bases, leaving 1 base of the junction unmatched. In DNA form, the CDR3 reads TGTGCCAGCTCACCCGACAGGGGGCCTGGAAACACCATATATTTT. Amino acids: CASSPDRGPGNTIYF.

The chain recombines TRBV30 with TRBJ1-6, with D unresolved. The germline CDR1 and CDR2 sequences are GTSNPN and SVGIG (reference sequence). V shed 1 base and J shed 10 bases, with 8 bases lying between them. The CDR3 consists of 12 residues. The chain's CDR3 is CAWSAGLSPLHF. The CDR3 DNA follows: TGTGCCTGGAGTGCCGGTCTCTCACCCCTCCACTTT. Complete variable domain (other parts from reference TRBV30 and TRBJ1-6): SQTIHQWPATLVQPVGSPLSLECTVEGTSNPNLYWYRQAAGRGLQLLFYSVGIGQISSEVPQNLSASRPQDRQFILSSKKLLLSDSGFYLCAWSAGLSPLHFGNGTRLTVT.

The J gene is TRBJ2-3, the V gene TRBV28; 8 bases line up with TRBD1. CDR1 and CDR2 from the germline V gene are MDHEN and SYDVKM. The CDR3 is made up of 17 amino acids. Losses at the gene ends were 4 bases for V and 5 bases for J; bases not matched to a gene: 14. In nucleotides, the CDR3 is TGTGCCAGCAGTTACCCGCTCGGGACAGGCTCCCAAGATACGCAGTATTTT. It is translated as CASSYPLGTGSQDTQYF.